This TCR beta chain was identified during a study of T cell responses to AZD1222 COVID-19 vaccine (dated by TCRdb to about 2021). With respect to the entire study: TCR sequencing was performed for more than 230 trial participants, of whom about 200 were given two doses of AZD1222 and about 25 were given two doses of MenACWY control vaccine. Trial participants were enrolled into age subgroups of 18-55, 56-69 and 70-plus years, which contained about 150, 28 and 57 TCR-sequenced participants, respectively.

In the germline V gene, CDR1 corresponds to MDHEN and CDR2 to SYDVKM. The CDR3 runs 12 amino acids, cysteine and phenylalanine included. The entry retains the CDR3 DNA only, 36 bases that are in frame from base 1. V and J lose 8 bases and 0 bases, and a span of 7 bases separates them. The time point label, read with the paper, signifies: about 28 days (+/-7) after the second vaccine dose. The sample's treatment or condition, from its label and the paper: meningococcal conjugate vaccine given as trial control. Samples from vaccinated people were obtained from the UK trials COV001 and COV002, which included a single-blind randomized controlled phase 2/3 trial of AZD1222 (ChAdOx1 nCoV-19) in healthy adults. For TCRbeta chain sequencing, PBMC samples were collected from trial participants at day 0 and at day 28 after the second dose. Overall results and qualifications from the work: The 56-69-year group was small, and its depth increase did not reach significance, likely because of low power. Spike-specific TCR breadth and depth rose significantly after two AZD1222 doses compared with day 0 and with MenACWY recipients. Participants were mostly white British and included more females than males, and it was suggested by the authors that clonal diversity may have been underestimated. Nearly half of unique spike-specific TCRs reportedly recognized epitopes outside regions mutated in the B.1.351 and B.1.1.7 variants. The whole spike protein was spanned by vaccine-associated CD4 TCRs, and dominant responses were seen in regions 160-218 and 743-854. Conclusions about previously exposed vaccinees are limited because only six or seven AZD1222 recipients were SARS-CoV-2 seropositive at baseline. Because no day 14 peak-response samples were available, repertoires were characterized only after the peak T cell response.

As concerns this clone: The target of this receptor is not known. No much larger clonotype is one base removed from it; base qualities were not supplied.

The CDR3 regions of human TCRbeta chains were analyzed by immunosequencing. Per the authors' processing: TCRs in the repertoires were compared against a reference library of SARS-CoV-2-specific TCRs that had been generated with the MIRA antigen-specificity platform. Breadth was defined as the fraction of unique TCRs that were SARS-CoV-2-associated, and depth was defined as the fraction of total T cells that were SARS-CoV-2-associated. Each spike-specific TCR was assigned to its reactive spike region and to a CD4 or CD8 class using the MIRA data. Log10-transformed breadth and depth values were compared by one-way ANOVA with Sidak's multiple comparisons tests. TCRdb stores this immuneACCESS table with in-frame sequences only. Part of the clones is absent; in the studies checked, under half of the shortfall reflects unresolved V genes, and no reason is known for the rest. The DNA was the basis for D and trimming; V, J and clone size are from that table. Within this sample are tens of thousands of clones, with 88% of them counted one time only. The leading ten clones occupy around 4.4% of the sample.

The sequence is built from TRBV28 and TRBJ1-2; the D gene identity is not certain. The sequencing used peripheral blood, collected 28 days after the second dose of the MenACWY control vaccine. This TCR was sampled from an adult who received the MenACWY meningococcal vaccine as a control. The CDR3 loop reads CASQEANYGYTF. In nucleotide form, the sequence is TGTGCCAGCCAGGAAGCTAACTATGGCTACACCTTC.